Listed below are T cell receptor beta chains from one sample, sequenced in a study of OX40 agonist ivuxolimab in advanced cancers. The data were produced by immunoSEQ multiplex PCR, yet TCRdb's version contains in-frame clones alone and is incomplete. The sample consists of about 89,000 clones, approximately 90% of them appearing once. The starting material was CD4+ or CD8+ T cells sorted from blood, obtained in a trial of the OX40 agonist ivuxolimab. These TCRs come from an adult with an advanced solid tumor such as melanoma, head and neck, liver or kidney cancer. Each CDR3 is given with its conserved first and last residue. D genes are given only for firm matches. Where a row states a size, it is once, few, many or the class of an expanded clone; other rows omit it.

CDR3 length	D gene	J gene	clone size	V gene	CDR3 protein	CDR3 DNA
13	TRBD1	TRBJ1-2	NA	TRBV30	CAWTGTGTHGYTF	TGTGCCTGGACCGGGACAGGGACGCATGGCTACACCTTC
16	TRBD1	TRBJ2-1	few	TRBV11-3	CASSRTGAGSYNEQFF	TGTGCCAGCAGTCGGACAGGTGCAGGCTCCTACAATGAGCAGTTCTTC
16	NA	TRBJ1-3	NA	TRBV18	CASSETTDRSGNTIYF	TGTGCCAGCTCCGAGACGACTGACCGCTCTGGAAACACCATATATTTT
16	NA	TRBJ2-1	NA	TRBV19	CASSSGLSLSYNEQFF	TGTGCCAGTAGTTCGGGACTCTCCCTCTCCTACAATGAGCAGTTCTTC
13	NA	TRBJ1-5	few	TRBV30	CAWSGGSNQPQHF	TGTGCCTGGAGTGGGGGTTCCAATCAGCCCCAGCATTTT
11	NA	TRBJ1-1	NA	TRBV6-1	CASSRGAEAFF	TGTGCCAGCAGCAGGGGTGCTGAAGCTTTCTTT
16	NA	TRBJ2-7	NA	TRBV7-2	CASSPMGVPGTYEQYF	TGTGCCAGCAGCCCCATGGGAGTCCCAGGGACCTACGAGCAGTACTTC
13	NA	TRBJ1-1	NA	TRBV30	CAWSRQSNTEAFF	TGTGCCTGGAGTAGGCAGTCCAACACTGAAGCTTTCTTT
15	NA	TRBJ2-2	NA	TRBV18	CASSPGAENTGELFF	TGTGCCAGCTCACCAGGGGCGGAGAACACCGGGGAGCTGTTTTTT
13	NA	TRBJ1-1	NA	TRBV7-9	CASSPSGNTEAFF	TGTGCCAGCAGCCCATCGGGGAACACTGAAGCTTTCTTT
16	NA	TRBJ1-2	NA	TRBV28	CASSSSGAPGDYGYTF	TGTGCCAGCAGTTCCTCCGGGGCCCCTGGGGACTATGGCTACACCTTC
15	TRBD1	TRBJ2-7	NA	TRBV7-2	CASSRDRGAYYEQYF	TGTGCCAGCAGTCGGGACAGGGGTGCCTACTACGAGCAGTACTTC
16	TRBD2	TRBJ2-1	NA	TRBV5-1	CASSLVLAGGYNEQFF	TGCGCCAGCAGCTTGGTTCTAGCGGGGGGCTACAATGAGCAGTTCTTC
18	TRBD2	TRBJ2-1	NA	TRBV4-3	CASSQLLAGGSSYNEQFF	TGCGCCAGCAGCCAACTACTAGCGGGGGGGAGCTCCTACAATGAGCAGTTCTTC
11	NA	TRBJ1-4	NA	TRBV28	CASRLGEKLFF	TGTGCCAGCAGACTCGGGGAAAAACTGTTTTTT
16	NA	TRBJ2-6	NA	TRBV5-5	CASSSGLNSGANVLTF	TGTGCCAGCAGCTCGGGACTGAACTCTGGGGCCAACGTCCTGACTTTC
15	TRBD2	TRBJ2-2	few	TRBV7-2	CASSLSLAGPGELFF	TGTGCCAGCAGCTTATCACTAGCGGGGCCCGGGGAGCTGTTTTTT
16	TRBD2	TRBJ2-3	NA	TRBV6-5	CASSYLSGGITDTQYF	TGTGCCAGCAGTTACTTGAGCGGGGGAATAACAGATACGCAGTATTTT
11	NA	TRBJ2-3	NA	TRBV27	CASSLMGTQYF	TGTGCCAGCAGTTTAATGGGAACGCAGTATTTT
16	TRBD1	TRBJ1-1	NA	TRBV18	CASSAGQGAGGTEAFF	TGTGCCAGCTCAGCGGGACAGGGGGCTGGAGGCACTGAAGCTTTCTTT
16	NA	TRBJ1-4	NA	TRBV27	CASSLLSQGVNEKLFF	TGTGCCAGCAGTTTATTGTCCCAGGGTGTGAATGAAAAACTGTTTTTT
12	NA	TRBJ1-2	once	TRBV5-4	CASSLSQEGYTF	TGTGCCAGCAGCTTGTCTCAGGAAGGCTACACCTTC
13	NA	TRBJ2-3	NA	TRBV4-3	CASSQGVTDTQYF	TGCGCCAGCAGCCAGGGGGTCACAGATACGCAGTATTTT
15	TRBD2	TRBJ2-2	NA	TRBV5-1	CASSLAGGHTGELFF	TGCGCCAGCAGCTTAGCGGGAGGACACACCGGGGAGCTGTTTTTT
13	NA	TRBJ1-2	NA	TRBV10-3	CATAPRGNYGYTF	TGTGCCACCGCCCCAAGAGGTAACTATGGCTACACCTTC
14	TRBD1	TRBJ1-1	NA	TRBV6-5	CASSLTGGLTEAFF	TGTGCCAGCAGTCTAACAGGGGGCCTCACTGAAGCTTTCTTT
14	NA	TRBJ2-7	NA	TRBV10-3	CAISEWQQHYEQYF	TGTGCCATCAGTGAGTGGCAGCAGCATTACGAGCAGTACTTC
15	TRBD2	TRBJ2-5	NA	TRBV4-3	CASSFRLAGAETQYF	TGCGCCAGCAGCTTCCGACTAGCGGGAGCAGAGACCCAGTACTTC
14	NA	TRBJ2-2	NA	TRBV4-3	CASSWDTNTGELFF	TGCGCCAGCAGCTGGGACACAAACACCGGGGAGCTGTTTTTT
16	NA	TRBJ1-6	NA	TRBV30	CAWSDPGSGWNSPLHF	TGTGCCTGGAGTGACCCAGGTTCGGGTTGGAATTCACCCCTCCACTTT
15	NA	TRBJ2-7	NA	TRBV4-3	CASSQGVNQGSEQYF	TGCGCCAGCAGCCAAGGGGTTAATCAGGGAAGCGAGCAGTACTTC
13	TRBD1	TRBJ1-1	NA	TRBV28	CASGGGLNTEAFF	TGTGCCAGCGGAGGGGGCTTGAACACTGAAGCTTTCTTT
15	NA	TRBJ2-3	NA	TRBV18	CASSPARVGTDTQYF	TGTGCCAGCTCACCGGCGAGGGTTGGTACAGATACGCAGTATTTT
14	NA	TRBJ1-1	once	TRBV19	CASSQGGMNTEAFF	TGTGCCAGTAGTCAAGGGGGTATGAACACTGAAGCTTTCTTT
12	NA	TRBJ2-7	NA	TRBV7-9	CASSQSAHEQYF	TGTGCCAGCAGCCAAAGCGCGCACGAGCAGTACTTC
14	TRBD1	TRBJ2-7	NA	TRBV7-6	CASSQGQGASEQYF	TGTGCCAGCAGCCAGGGACAGGGGGCAAGCGAGCAGTACTTC
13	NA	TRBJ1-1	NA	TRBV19	CATLETRGTEAFF	TGTGCCACCCTCGAGACCCGAGGGACTGAAGCTTTCTTT
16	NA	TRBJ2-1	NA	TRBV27	CASSLSPGAAYNEQFF	TGTGCCAGCAGTTTATCGCCTGGGGCCGCCTACAATGAGCAGTTCTTC
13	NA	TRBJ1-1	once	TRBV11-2	CASSLTDTTEAFF	TGTGCCAGCAGCTTAACAGACACCACTGAAGCTTTCTTT
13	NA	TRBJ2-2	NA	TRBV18	CASSPLGGGELFF	TGTGCCAGCTCACCACTAGGCGGCGGGGAGCTGTTTTTT
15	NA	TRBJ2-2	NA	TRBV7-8	CASSLLRMNTGELFF	TGTGCCAGCAGCTTACTACGGATGAACACCGGGGAGCTGTTTTTT
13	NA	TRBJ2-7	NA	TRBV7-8	CASSLAEAIEQYF	TGTGCCAGCAGCTTAGCGGAGGCAATCGAGCAGTACTTC